This TCR beta chain was retrieved from a study of blood T cell repertoires in COVID-19. About the study: Spain, Italy and the United States supplied samples that represented acute and convalescent COVID-19. From T cells, B-cell-depleted T cells, or PBMCs came the material, which was cDNA or gDNA.

CDR1 is LGHDT, CDR2 YNNKEL, per germline (reference sequence). The CDR3 totals 19 residues. V lost 8 bases, J lost 5 bases, and 33 bases lay in between. Per the original methods: For nucleated cells, counts were estimated from reference gene primer amplification. Sequencing used immunoSEQ multiplex PCR; TCRdb keeps in-frame clones, though not all of them. V and J calls plus clone size are reproduced from that table; the DNA served to infer D and trimming. This table holds about 86,000 clones, 75% to 90% found once. This clonotype originated in a woman aged 80 or over with active or convalescent COVID-19. The sequencing input was peripheral blood. The gene calls are TRBV3-1 (or the pseudogene TRBV3-2) and TRBJ2-5; tentatively, D is TRBD2 (6 bases). CDR3 in DNA: TGTGCCAGCTCGCCCAGACCCCGCGAGAGGGCGGGGCCTTGGGAGACCCAGTACTTC. This encodes CASSPRPRERAGPWETQYF.